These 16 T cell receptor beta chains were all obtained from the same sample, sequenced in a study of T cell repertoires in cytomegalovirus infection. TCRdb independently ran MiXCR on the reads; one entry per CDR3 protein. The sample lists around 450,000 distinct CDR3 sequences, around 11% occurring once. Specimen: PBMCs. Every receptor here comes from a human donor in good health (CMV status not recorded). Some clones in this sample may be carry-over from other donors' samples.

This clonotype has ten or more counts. In DNA form, the CDR3 reads TGTGCCAGCAGCTTGGACGCGGGGCGTCGGTCCACTGAAGCTTTCTTT. Translating it yields CASSLDAGRRSTEAFF. V is TRBV5-6 and J is TRBJ1-1; a weak D match, TRBD1 (5 bases). V was trimmed by 0 bases and J by 4 bases, leaving 16 bases between them. Germline V gene sequence: CDR1 SGHDT, CDR2 YYEEEE. The CDR3 has 16 residues.

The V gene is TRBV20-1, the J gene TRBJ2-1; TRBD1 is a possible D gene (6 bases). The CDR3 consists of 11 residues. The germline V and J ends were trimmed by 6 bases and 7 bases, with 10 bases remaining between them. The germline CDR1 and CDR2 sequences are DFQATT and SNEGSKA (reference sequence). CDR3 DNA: TGCAGTGCAACAGGGTGGAATGAGCAGTTCTTC. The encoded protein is CSATGWNEQFF.

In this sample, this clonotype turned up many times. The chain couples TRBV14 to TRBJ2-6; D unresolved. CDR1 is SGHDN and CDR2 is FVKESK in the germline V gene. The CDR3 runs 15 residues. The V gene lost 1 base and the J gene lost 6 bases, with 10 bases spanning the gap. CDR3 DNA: TGTGCCAGCAGCCAAGCGGTCGGACCGGCCAACGTCCTGACTTTC. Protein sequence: CASSQAVGPANVLTF.

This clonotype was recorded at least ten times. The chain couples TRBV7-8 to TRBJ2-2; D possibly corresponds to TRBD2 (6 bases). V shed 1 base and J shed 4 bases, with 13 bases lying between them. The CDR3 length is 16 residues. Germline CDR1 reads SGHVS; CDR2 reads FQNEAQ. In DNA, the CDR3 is TGTGCCAGCAGCTTAGTGGTGGGGCGGGGCACCGGGGAGCTGTTTTTT. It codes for CASSLVVGRGTGELFF.

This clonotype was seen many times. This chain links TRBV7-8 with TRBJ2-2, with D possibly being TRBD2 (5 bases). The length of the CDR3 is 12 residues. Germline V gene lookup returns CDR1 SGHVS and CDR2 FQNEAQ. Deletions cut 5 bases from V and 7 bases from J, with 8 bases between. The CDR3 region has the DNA TGTGCCAGCAGCCACGGGGACGGGGAGCTGTTTTTT. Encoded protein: CASSHGDGELFF.

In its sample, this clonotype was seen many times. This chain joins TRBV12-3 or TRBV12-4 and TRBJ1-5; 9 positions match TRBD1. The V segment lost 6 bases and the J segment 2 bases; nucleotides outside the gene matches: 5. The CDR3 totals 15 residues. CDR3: CASRGQGGGNQPQHF. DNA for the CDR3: TGTGCCAGCAGGGGACAGGGAGGTGGCAATCAGCCCCAGCATTTT.

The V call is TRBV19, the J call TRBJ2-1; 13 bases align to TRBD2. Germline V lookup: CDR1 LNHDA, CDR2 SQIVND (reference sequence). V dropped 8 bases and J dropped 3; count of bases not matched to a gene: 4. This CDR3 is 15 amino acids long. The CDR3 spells CASGLAGAYYNEQFF. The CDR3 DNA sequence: TGTGCCAGTGGACTAGCGGGAGCCTACTACAATGAGCAGTTCTTC.

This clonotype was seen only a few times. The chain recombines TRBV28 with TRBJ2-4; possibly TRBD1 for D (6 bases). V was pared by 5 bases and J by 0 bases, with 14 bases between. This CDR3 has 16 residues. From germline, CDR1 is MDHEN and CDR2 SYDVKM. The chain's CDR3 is CASSPDRRLAKNIQYF. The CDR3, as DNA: TGTGCCAGCAGTCCCGACAGGAGACTAGCCAAAAACATTCAGTACTTC.

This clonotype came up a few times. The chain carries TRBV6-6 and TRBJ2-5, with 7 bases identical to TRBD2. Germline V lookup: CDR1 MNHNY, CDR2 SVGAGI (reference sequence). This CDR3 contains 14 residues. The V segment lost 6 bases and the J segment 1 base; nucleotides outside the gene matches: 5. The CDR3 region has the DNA TGTGCCAGCAGCCCGAGCGGGGCCCAAGAGACCCAGTACTTC. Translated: CASSPSGAQETQYF.

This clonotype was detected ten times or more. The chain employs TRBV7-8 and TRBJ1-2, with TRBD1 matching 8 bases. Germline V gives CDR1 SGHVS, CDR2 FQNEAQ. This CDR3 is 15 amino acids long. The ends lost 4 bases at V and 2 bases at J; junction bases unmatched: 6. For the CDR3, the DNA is TGTGCCAGCAGCTCCGACAGGGGCGGGAACTATGGCTACACCTTC. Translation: CASSSDRGGNYGYTF.

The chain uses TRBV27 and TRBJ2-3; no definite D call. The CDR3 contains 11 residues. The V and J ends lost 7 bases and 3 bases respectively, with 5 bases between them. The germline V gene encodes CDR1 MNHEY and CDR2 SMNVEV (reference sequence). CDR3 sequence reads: CASKYTDTQYF. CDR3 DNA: TGTGCCAGCAAGTATACAGATACGCAGTATTTT.

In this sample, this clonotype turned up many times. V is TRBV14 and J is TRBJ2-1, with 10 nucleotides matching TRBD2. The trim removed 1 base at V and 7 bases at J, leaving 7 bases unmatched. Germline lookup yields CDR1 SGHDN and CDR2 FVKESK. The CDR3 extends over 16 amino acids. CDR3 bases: TGTGCCAGCAGCCAAGCCCGGAGCGGGAGGGTAAATGAGCAGTTCTTC. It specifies CASSQARSGRVNEQFF.

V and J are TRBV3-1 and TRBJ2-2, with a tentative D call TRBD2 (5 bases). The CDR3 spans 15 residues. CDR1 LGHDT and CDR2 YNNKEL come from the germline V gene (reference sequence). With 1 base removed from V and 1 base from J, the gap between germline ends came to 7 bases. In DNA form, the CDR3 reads TGTGCCAGCAGCCAAGTTGCGGGGAACACCGGGGAGCTGTTTTTT. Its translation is CASSQVAGNTGELFF. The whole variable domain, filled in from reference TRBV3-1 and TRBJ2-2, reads DTAVSQTPKYLVTQMGNDKSIKCEQNLGHDTMYWYKQDSKKFLKIMFSYNNKELIINETVPNRFSPKSPDKAHLNLHINSLELGDSAVYFCASSQVAGNTGELFFGEGSRLTVL.

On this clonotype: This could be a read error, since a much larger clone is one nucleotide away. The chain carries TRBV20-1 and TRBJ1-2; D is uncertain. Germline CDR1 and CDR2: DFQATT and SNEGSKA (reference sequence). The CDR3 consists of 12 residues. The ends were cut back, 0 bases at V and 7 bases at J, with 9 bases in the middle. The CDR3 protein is CSAREYMVGYTF. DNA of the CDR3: TGCAGTGCTAGAGAATACATGGTTGGCTACACCTTC.

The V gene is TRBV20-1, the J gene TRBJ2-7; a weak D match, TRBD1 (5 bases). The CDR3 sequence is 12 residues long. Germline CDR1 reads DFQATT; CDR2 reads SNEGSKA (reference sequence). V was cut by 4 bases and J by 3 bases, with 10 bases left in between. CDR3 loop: CSATDSHYEQYF. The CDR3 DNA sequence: TGCAGTGCTACCGACAGCCACTACGAGCAGTACTTC.

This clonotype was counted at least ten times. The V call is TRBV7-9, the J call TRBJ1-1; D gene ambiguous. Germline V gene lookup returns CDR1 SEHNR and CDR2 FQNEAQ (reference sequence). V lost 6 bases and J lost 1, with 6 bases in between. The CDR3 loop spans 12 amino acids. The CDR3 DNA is TGTGCCAGCAGTAGCAGGAACACTGAAGCTTTCTTT. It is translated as CASSSRNTEAFF. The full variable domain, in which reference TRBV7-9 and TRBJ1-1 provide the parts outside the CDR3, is DTGVSQNPRHKITKRGQNVTFRCDPISEHNRLYWYRQTLGQGPEFLTYFQNEAQLEKSRLLSDRFSAERPKGSFSTLEIQRTEQGDSAMYLCASSSRNTEAFFGQGTRLTVV.